These 10 T cell receptor beta chains originate from one sample sequenced in a study of response to subunit inactivated influenza vaccine. TCRdb reprocessed the RT-PCR reads via MiXCR and lists one record per CDR3 protein. The repertoire holds 530,000 or so distinct CDR3 sequences, less than 30% seen once, with 1.5% to 2% in the top ten. Sample: CD4+ T cells sorted from PBMCs, taken 5 days after vaccination. These receptors came from a man aged 45-65 years who received an inactivated influenza vaccine.

The gene calls are TRBV7-2 and TRBJ1-5, with D hard to call. V was shortened by 5 bases and J by 12 bases, with 23 bases between the two germline ends. The germline gives CDR1 SGHTA, CDR2 FQGNSA. This CDR3 has 15 residues. This CDR3 is CASSPSQFGGELQHF. The CDR3 DNA reads TGTGCCAGCAGCCCTTCCCAGTTCGGTGGAGAGCTCCAGCATTTT.

This clonotype is a singleton in its sample. The chain has TRBV11-2 and TRBJ2-7; 8 bases agree with TRBD1. The germline V gene encodes CDR1 SGHAT and CDR2 FQNNGV. The CDR3 spans 15 residues. J gave up 5 bases and V 1 base, and 7 bases lay outside the gene matches. The CDR3 region has the DNA TGTGCCAGCAGCTTAGGTGCCGGACAGGGTCACGAGCAGTACTTC. This encodes CASSLGAGQGHEQYF.

This clonotype has only a few counts. The genes are TRBV7-3 and TRBJ2-1, with TRBD2 identical over 8 bases. CDR1 is SGHTA and CDR2 is FQGTGA in the germline V gene. V shed 5 bases and J 4 bases; nucleotides not matched to a gene: 7. The CDR3 loop spans 15 amino acids. For the CDR3, the DNA is TGTGCCAGCAGCCTTAGCGGGGCGGTATACAATGAGCAGTTCTTC. It codes for CASSLSGAVYNEQFF.

This clonotype was seen only a few times. The chain carries TRBV7-2 and TRBJ1-1; D gene ambiguous. V lost 3 bases and J lost 6, with 11 bases in between. The CDR3 consists of 13 residues. CDR1 is SGHTA, CDR2 FQGNSA, per germline. The chain's CDR3 is CASSLGSVAEAFF. The DNA for the CDR3 is TGTGCCAGCAGCTTGGGTTCGGTGGCTGAAGCTTTCTTT.

This clonotype was observed at least ten times. The genes are TRBV5-6 and TRBJ2-7, with 8 bases identical to TRBD1. This CDR3 region has 13 residues. Germline V CDR1 and CDR2: SGHDT, YYEEEE. Trimming took 3 bases from V and 6 from J; bases not matched to a gene: 5. CDR3 sequence reads: CASSSDRVSEQYF. For the CDR3, the DNA is TGTGCCAGCAGCTCGGACAGGGTGAGCGAGCAGTACTTC.

The chain uses TRBV7-8 and TRBJ1-5, with a possible D match to TRBD1 (5 bases). The CDR3 totals 15 residues. From germline, CDR1 is SGHVS and CDR2 FQNEAQ. The CDR3 protein is CASAMGRSNNQPQHF. The CDR3 DNA is TGTGCGAGCGCGATGGGGCGGAGTAACAATCAGCCCCAGCATTTT. The full variable domain, its missing parts supplied by reference TRBV7-8 and TRBJ1-5, is GAGVSQSPRYKVAKRGQDVALRCDPISGHVSLFWYQQALGQGPEFLTYFQNEAQLDKSGLPSDRFFAERPEGSVSTLKIQRTQQEDSAVYLCASAMGRSNNQPQHFGDGTRLSIL.

The table lists this clonotype with a few counts. V gene TRBV10-3 combines with J gene TRBJ1-1; possible D gene TRBD1, 5 bases. There are 15 residues in the CDR3. The germline V gene has CDR1 ENHRY and CDR2 SYGVKD. The V and J ends lost 4 bases and 1 base respectively, with 13 bases between them. The CDR3 DNA is TGTGCCATCAGTGGGAAGACAGAGTCGAACACTGAAGCTTTCTTT. It specifies CAISGKTESNTEAFF.

The chain uses TRBV4-2 and TRBJ1-1, with D uncertain. V lost 5 bases to trimming and J lost 4 bases, with 14 bases between them. This CDR3 contains 14 residues. CDR1 is LGHNA, CDR2 YNFKEQ, per germline. CDR3 region: CASSGEGLSTEAFF. CDR3 bases: TGTGCCAGCAGCGGAGAAGGGTTGAGCACTGAAGCTTTCTTT.

The J gene is TRBJ2-3, the V gene TRBV5-1, with 12 bases aligning to TRBD2. V dropped 0 bases and J dropped 2; count of bases not matched to a gene: 7. Germline CDR1 SGHRS, CDR2 YFSETQ. This CDR3 spans 18 amino acids. The CDR3 DNA follows: TGCGCCAGCAGCTTGGGCCTAGCGGGAGGGGATTTCACAGATACGCAGTATTTT. Residues: CASSLGLAGGDFTDTQYF. Looking up the rest from reference TRBV5-1 and TRBJ2-3 gives the full variable domain: KAGVTQTPRYLIKTRGQQVTLSCSPISGHRSVSWYQQTPGQGLQFLFEYFSETQRNKGNFPGRFSGRQFSNSRSEMNVSTLELGDSALYLCASSLGLAGGDFTDTQYFGPGTRLTVL.

The chain carries TRBV12-5 and TRBJ2-1; D not certain. Trimming shortened V by 0 bases and J by 0 bases, and 15 bases separated the two germline ends. The CDR3 contains 18 residues. Germline V gene sequence: CDR1 LGHNT, CDR2 FRNRAP. CDR3 in DNA: TGTGCTAGTGGTTTGGTACAGAACGACGGAAGCTCCTACAATGAGCAGTTCTTC. It specifies CASGLVQNDGSSYNEQFF.